This T cell receptor (beta chain) was retrieved from a study of glioma-infiltrating T cells after dendritic cell vaccination. The protocol was immunoSEQ multiplex PCR, while the TCRdb copy is restricted to in-frame clones and leaves out a portion. The table records more than 100,000 clones, about four fifths of them present only once. This specimen was blood, taken before dendritic cell vaccination. This sequence was found in a human donor with glioblastoma.

In DNA form, the CDR3 reads TGTGCCAGCATCCTACAGGGACCCTATAAGGATGGCTACACCTTC. It specifies CASILQGPYKDGYTF. The chain recombines TRBV21-1 with TRBJ1-2; the D call in the table, TRBD1, was not verified against the DNA. TRBV21-1 is tagged as a pseudogene. The length of the CDR3 is 15 residues.